This is a list of T cell receptor beta chains from one sample in a study of shared clonotypes between healthy human individuals. Data came from immunoSEQ multiplex PCR; TCRdb stores just in-frame clones and leaves some out. Among about 2.4 million clones listed, 80% to 95% were seen once. Sequenced: naive CD4+ T cells from PBMCs. Source of these receptors: a man younger than 35 in good health. Some clones in this sample may be carry-over from other donors' samples. Both conserved end residues are part of each CDR3. Fields, in order: D gene, J gene, clone size, V gene, CDR3 protein, CDR3 DNA. A D gene is named only where the DNA matches it firmly. Rows give clone size only sometimes, using once, few, many, or a class for an expanded clone.

>NA|TRBJ2-3|NA|TRBV29-1
CSVDGGGTDTQYF
TGCAGCGTTGATGGAGGGGGCACAGATACGCAGTATTTT
>TRBD1|TRBJ2-2|NA|TRBV9
CASTRTGGLTYDGELFF
TGTGCCAGCACCCGGACAGGGGGCCTAACATATGACGGGGAGCTGTTTTTT
>NA|TRBJ2-1|NA|TRBV7-3
CASSLMGRRQFF
TGTGCCAGCAGCTTAATGGGACGCAGGCAGTTCTTC
>NA|TRBJ1-2|NA|TRBV9
CASSAGRGYGYTF
TGTGCCAGCAGCGCTGGGCGAGGCTATGGCTACACCTTC
>NA|TRBJ1-1|NA|TRBV18
CASSPPGRGFLSEAFF
TGTGCCAGCTCACCCCCCGGGAGGGGGTTTCTGTCTGAAGCTTTCTTT
>TRBD1|TRBJ2-1|NA|TRBV19
CASRGTGGHYNEQFF
TGTGCCAGTAGAGGGACAGGGGGCCACTACAATGAGCAGTTCTTC
>NA|TRBJ2-5|NA|TRBV28
CASSLGGGGEIQYF
TGTGCCAGCAGTTTAGGGGGAGGGGGAGAGATCCAGTACTTC
>NA|TRBJ2-1|NA|TRBV5-4
CASSPYGQRSYNEQFF
TGTGCCAGCAGCCCATATGGCCAGCGTTCCTACAATGAGCAGTTCTTC
>TRBD1|TRBJ2-3|NA|TRBV11-2
CASSSRRTGGGMDTQYF
TGTGCCAGCAGCTCGAGGCGAACAGGGGGAGGAATGGATACGCAGTATTTT
>TRBD1|TRBJ2-2|NA|TRBV5-4
CAGTGQGSGELFF
TGTGCCGGCACGGGACAGGGGAGCGGGGAGCTGTTTTTT
>TRBD2|TRBJ2-7|NA|TRBV5-1
CASSLGYGTSGRGRYF
TGCGCCAGCAGCTTGGGCTACGGGACTAGCGGGAGAGGACGGTACTTC
>TRBD2|TRBJ2-6|NA|TRBV5-1
CASSKGGSGANVLTF
TGCGCCAGCAGCAAGGGAGGGTCTGGGGCCAACGTCCTGACTTTC
>TRBD2|TRBJ2-7|NA|TRBV6-5
CASSYSGSGLTYEQYF
TGTGCCAGCAGTTACTCGGGTAGCGGGCTCACCTACGAGCAGTACTTC
>NA|TRBJ1-2|NA|TRBV5-4
CATVSGTQLNYGYTF
TGTGCCACCGTTAGCGGTACCCAACTTAACTATGGCTACACCTTC
>NA|TRBJ2-5|NA|TRBV7-2
CASSLGRGQTQYF
TGTGCCAGCAGCTTAGGCAGGGGACAGACCCAGTACTTC
>TRBD1|TRBJ2-3|NA|TRBV19
CASRTPGQGTDTQYF
TGTGCCAGTAGGACGCCGGGACAGGGCACAGATACGCAGTATTTT
>NA|TRBJ2-7|NA|TRBV6-5
CASSYMSGGSYEQYF
TGTGCCAGCAGTTATATGTCGGGTGGCTCCTACGAGCAGTACTTC
>TRBD1|TRBJ2-5|NA|TRBV5-1
CASSPATGVSLIQETQYF
TGCGCCAGCAGCCCCGCCACAGGGGTTTCCCTCATCCAAGAGACCCAGTACTTC
>NA|TRBJ1-1|NA|TRBV6-4
CASSVGRYGKAFF
TGTGCCAGCAGTGTGGGCAGATACGGGAAAGCTTTCTTT
>TRBD2|TRBJ2-4|many|TRBV25-1
CASSDSGLAKNIQYF
TGTGCCAGCAGTGATAGCGGGCTAGCCAAAAACATTCAGTACTTC
>TRBD1|TRBJ1-1|NA|TRBV27
CASSFTGQGARYTEAFF
TGTGCCAGCAGTTTTACGGGACAGGGGGCGAGGTACACTGAAGCTTTCTTT
>TRBD1|TRBJ2-2|NA|TRBV28
CAIHDRAGTGELFF
TGTGCCATTCACGACAGGGCGGGCACCGGGGAGCTGTTTTTT
>TRBD1|TRBJ2-7|NA|TRBV2
CASHRQGAGYEQYF
TGTGCCAGCCATAGACAGGGGGCAGGATACGAGCAGTACTTC
>TRBD1|TRBJ2-3|once|TRBV6-8
CASSYPGGQGPGDTQYF
TGTGCCAGCAGTTACCCGGGGGGACAGGGGCCGGGAGATACGCAGTATTTT
>NA|TRBJ2-7|NA|TRBV5-1
CASRANTGGEEQYF
TGCGCCAGTAGAGCAAACACAGGGGGGGAAGAGCAGTACTTC
>NA|TRBJ2-2|NA|TRBV29-1
CTRGGNTGELFF
TGCACCCGTGGGGGGAACACCGGGGAGCTGTTTTTT
>NA|TRBJ2-7|NA|TRBV6-5
CASSSPSAGLSYEQYF
TGTGCCAGCAGTTCGCCGAGCGCGGGGCTCTCTTACGAGCAGTACTTC
>NA|TRBJ1-6|NA|TRBV30
CAWEEVRNSPLHF
TGTGCCTGGGAGGAGGTCAGAAATTCACCCCTCCACTTT
>TRBD1|TRBJ1-2|NA|TRBV4-3
CASSPETGYGYTF
TGCGCCAGCAGCCCGGAGACAGGGTATGGCTACACCTTC
>NA|TRBJ2-6|NA|TRBV7-3
CASSSPDRYMSSGANVLTF
TGTGCCAGCAGCTCACCCGACAGATACATGAGCTCTGGGGCCAACGTCCTGACTTTC
>NA|TRBJ2-1|NA|TRBV28
CASTYTRPGLREQFF
TGTGCCAGCACTTATACTCGCCCCGGCCTCAGGGAGCAGTTCTTC
>NA|TRBJ2-3|NA|TRBV5-1
CASSLDPHLSTDTQYF
TGCGCCAGCAGCTTGGACCCTCACCTAAGCACAGATACGCAGTATTTT
>TRBD1|TRBJ2-2|NA|TRBV2
CASRGQGTTGELFF
TGTGCCAGCAGGGGACAGGGCACCACCGGGGAGCTGTTTTTT
>TRBD1|TRBJ1-2|NA|TRBV4-1
CASSQGTGGAYGYTF
TGCGCCAGCAGCCAGGGGACAGGGGGCGCCTATGGCTACACCTTC
>NA|TRBJ1-1|NA|TRBV11-3
CASSSQGTTEAFF
TGTGCCAGCAGCTCCCAGGGTACCACTGAAGCTTTCTTT
>NA|TRBJ1-3|NA|TRBV2
CASDEGGPIYF
TGTGCCAGCGACGAGGGGGGCCCCATATATTTT
>TRBD1|TRBJ2-5|once|TRBV9
CASSAGQGGETQYF
TGTGCCAGCAGCGCCGGACAGGGCGGCGAGACCCAGTACTTC
>NA|TRBJ2-6|few|TRBV7-3
CASSLTGRSGANVLTF
TGTGCCAGCAGCTTAACCGGGCGCTCTGGGGCCAACGTCCTGACTTTC
>NA|TRBJ2-5|NA|TRBV6-1
CASSEWGRGSGETQYF
TGTGCCAGCAGTGAATGGGGTAGGGGATCCGGGGAGACCCAGTACTTC
>TRBD2|TRBJ2-5|NA|TRBV27
CASKKLQTGLAGVRKETQYF
TGTGCCAGCAAGAAACTACAAACGGGACTAGCGGGAGTCAGGAAAGAGACCCAGTACTTC
>TRBD1|TRBJ2-1|NA|TRBV14
CASSPGTANEQFF
TGTGCCAGCAGCCCTGGGACAGCTAATGAGCAGTTCTTC
>TRBD1|TRBJ2-7|NA|TRBV28
CASRSQGKPSYEQYF
TGTGCCAGCAGGTCACAGGGGAAACCCTCCTACGAGCAGTACTTC
>NA|TRBJ1-1|NA|TRBV7-2
CASSLIGRTEAFF
TGTGCCAGCAGCTTAATCGGGAGGACTGAAGCTTTCTTT
>NA|TRBJ2-7|NA|TRBV27
CASSLKYGSEQYF
TGTGCCAGCAGTTTAAAGTACGGTTCCGAGCAGTACTTC
>NA|TRBJ2-2|NA|TRBV5-4
CASSTRTAPNTGELFF
TGTGCCAGCAGCACGAGGACAGCGCCGAACACCGGGGAGCTGTTTTTT
>NA|TRBJ1-1|few|TRBV5-1
CASSFQGNTEAFF
TGCGCCAGCAGCTTCCAGGGGAACACTGAAGCTTTCTTT
>TRBD1|TRBJ1-4|NA|TRBV6-5
CASSYSGTGKEKLFF
TGTGCCAGCAGTTACTCGGGGACAGGGAAGGAAAAACTGTTTTTT
>NA|TRBJ2-4|NA|TRBV7-8
CASSLSRTGPILYF
TGTGCCAGCAGCTTATCCAGAACCGGGCCTATTCTGTACTTC
>NA|TRBJ2-7|NA|TRBV6-6
CASSYSKRDGPYEQYF
TGTGCCAGCAGTTACTCGAAACGGGACGGGCCCTACGAGCAGTACTTC
>TRBD1|TRBJ1-4|NA|TRBV7-8
CASSSDRKEKLFF
TGTGCCAGCAGCTCGGACAGGAAAGAAAAACTGTTTTTT